The present T cell receptor beta chain was sequenced within a study of regulatory T cells in long-lasting Graves disease (dated by TCRdb to the early 2020s). Background for the entire study: Persistent Graves' disease was defined as antithyroid drug treatment for over 5 years with persistently positive TSH receptor autoantibodies. The study was registered as a clinical trial and conducted in China. Persistent Graves' disease patients were compared with newly diagnosed Graves' disease patients by peripheral blood TCR sequencing and RNA sequencing. On average, persistent Graves' disease patients in the clinical cohort had been on antithyroid drugs for about 9.7 years. A total of roughly 33 samples underwent TCR sequencing: around 13 from persistent and about 20 from newly diagnosed Graves' disease patients.

A remark on this clonotype: Its antigen specificity is not known. No base qualities exist here, and no much larger clone lies one base off it.

The time point label, read with the paper, signifies: persistent/refractory GD, antithyroid drugs over 5 years with positive TRAb. For both TCR sequencing and RNA sequencing, RNA was extracted from PBMCs using TRIzol. The diagnosis of Graves' disease followed American Thyroid Association guidelines. Recruitment of patients was carried out at an endocrinology department in Xi'an, China. Each patient gave roughly 8.4 milliliters of peripheral blood, collected in an EDTA anticoagulant tube. Ficoll Paque Plus density gradient separation was used to isolate PBMCs, and no further T cell sorting was performed. An Agilent 2100 Bioanalyzer and agarose gel were used to check RNA quality, while a NanoDrop 2000 measured RNA concentration. The investigation overall reported the following: Persistent disease showed preferential use of TRBV28, TRBJ1-2 and TRBJ2-5, whereas newly diagnosed disease favored TRBV20-1 and TRBJ2-1. Only the TCR beta chain was sequenced and analyzed. Persistent patients shared more public clonotypes among themselves (around 2,700) than newly diagnosed patients did (about 970). Persistent Graves' disease patients showed lower TCR Shannon entropy and fewer highly expanded clones than newly diagnosed patients, suggesting clonal expansion. As a limitation, the authors acknowledged that the small sample size may reduce accuracy. Peripheral blood alone was examined, since thyroid tissue, which constituted the primary lesion, could not be accessed.

The germline V gene yields KGHDR for CDR1 and SFDVKD for CDR2. CDR3 length: 15 amino acids, cysteine to phenylalanine. Only the CDR3 portion is preserved as DNA: 45 bases, with reading frame beginning at the first base. The junction shows trimming of 5 bases on V and 0 bases on J, and the gene matches do not reach 4 bases of it. To prepare the library, multiplex PCR was applied. Data came from an Illumina HiSeq 4000. CDR3 regions were amplified by Arm-PCR with iRepertoire HTBI primers to construct TCR beta libraries. Before sequencing, the PCR products went through gel purification. In the original analysis: Gene usage analysis of CDR3 amino acid clonotypes relied on the 62 TRBV and around 14 TRBJ segments identified across samples. COPE and FqMerger were used to merge the filtered high-quality paired reads into contigs. BLAST was used to align contigs to the IMGT TRBV, TRBD and TRBJ reference genes, and CDR3 was defined following IMGT. Highly expanded clones were defined as clonotypes with a frequency above 0.1%. Shannon entropy served as the measure of repertoire diversity, while the Gini coefficient captured V-J evenness. A clonotype found in more than one individual was treated as public. TCRdb reran the public reads through fastp at Q25 and MiXCR, keeping productive beta chains. Each record represents a unique CDR3 protein, reported with the most common genes and DNA among its rows. What appears here as the V and J calls and clone size reflects TCRdb's work, not the paper's. The sample table lists roughly 430,000 distinct CDR3 sequences, around a fifth of them with a count of one. The ten largest clones take up approximately 15% of the sample.

This receptor was obtained from a female donor with Graves disease. Recombination joined TRBV24-1 with TRBJ1-1, with 8 central nucleotides matching TRBD1. The sample was peripheral blood mononuclear cells (PBMCs), taken when the disease was refractory, from a patient treated with antithyroid drugs. The nucleotide sequence reads as follows: TGTGCCACCAGTGCCTCGGGACAGGTGAACACTGAAGCTTTCTTT. It translates as CATSASGQVNTEAFF.